This TCR beta chain was profiled in a study of cytomegalovirus exposure and HLA in healthy donors. Study outcomes and limitations: For most TCR beta V segments, an earlier analysis put the productive rate at about 87% or about 30% of the time. Near-uniform donor sequencing depth was presumed by presence/absence analyses. The authors later linked a missense DCLRE1C variant to TCR beta V- and J-gene trimming.

Primers included in the PCR were 60 Vbeta and 13 Jbeta primers. Repertoires were generated with immunoSEQ multiplex PCR, while TCRdb's copy carries only in-frame clones and drops some. This table has fewer than 70,000 clones, 80% appearing once. In regard to this clone: Its specificity is not known.

The germline V gene encodes CDR1 MDHEN and CDR2 SYDVKM. The length of the CDR3 is 16 residues. V was clipped by 10 bases and J by 4 bases; unmatched bases: 17. The receptor's source is a woman aged 40 to 50 in good health and CMV-seronegative. The sequenced sample was PBMCs. This chain connects TRBV28 to TRBJ2-5; 8 positions agree with TRBD2. CDR3 sequence (DNA): TGTGCCACCCGGACTCGGACGGGAGGGTTAGGAGAGACCCAGTACTTC. This translates into CATRTRTGGLGETQYF.